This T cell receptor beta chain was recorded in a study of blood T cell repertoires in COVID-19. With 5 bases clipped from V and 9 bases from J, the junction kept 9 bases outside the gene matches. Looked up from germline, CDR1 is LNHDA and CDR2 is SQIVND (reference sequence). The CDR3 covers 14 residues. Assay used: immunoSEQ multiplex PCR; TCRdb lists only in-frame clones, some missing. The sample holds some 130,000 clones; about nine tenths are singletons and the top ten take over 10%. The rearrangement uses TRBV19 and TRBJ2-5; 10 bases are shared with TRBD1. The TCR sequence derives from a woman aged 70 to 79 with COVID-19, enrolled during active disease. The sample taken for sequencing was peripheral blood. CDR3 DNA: TGTGCCAGTAGTTCCAGGACAGGGGGTTCGGCCCAGTACTTC. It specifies CASSSRTGGSAQYF.